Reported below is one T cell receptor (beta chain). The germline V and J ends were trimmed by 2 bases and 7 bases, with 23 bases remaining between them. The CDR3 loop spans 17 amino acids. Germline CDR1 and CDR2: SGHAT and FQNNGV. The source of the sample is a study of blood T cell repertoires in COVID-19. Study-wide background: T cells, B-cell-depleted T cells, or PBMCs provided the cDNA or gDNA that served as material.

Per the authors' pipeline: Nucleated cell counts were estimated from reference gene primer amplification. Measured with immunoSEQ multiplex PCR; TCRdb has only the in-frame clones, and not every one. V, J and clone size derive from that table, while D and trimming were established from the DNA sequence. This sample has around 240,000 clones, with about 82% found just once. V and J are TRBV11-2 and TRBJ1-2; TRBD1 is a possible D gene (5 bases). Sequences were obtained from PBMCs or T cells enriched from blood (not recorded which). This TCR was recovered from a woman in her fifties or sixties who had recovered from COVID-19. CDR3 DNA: TGTGCCAGCAGCTTATTGAATAAAGCAGGGATCCTTGGTGGCTACACCTTC. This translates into CASSLLNKAGILGGYTF. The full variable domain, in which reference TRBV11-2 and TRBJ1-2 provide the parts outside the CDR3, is EAGVAQSPRYKIIEKRQSVAFWCNPISGHATLYWYQQILGQGPKLLIQFQNNGVVDDSQLPKDRFSAERLKGVDSTLKIQPAKLEDSAVYLCASSLLNKAGILGGYTFGSGTRLTVV.